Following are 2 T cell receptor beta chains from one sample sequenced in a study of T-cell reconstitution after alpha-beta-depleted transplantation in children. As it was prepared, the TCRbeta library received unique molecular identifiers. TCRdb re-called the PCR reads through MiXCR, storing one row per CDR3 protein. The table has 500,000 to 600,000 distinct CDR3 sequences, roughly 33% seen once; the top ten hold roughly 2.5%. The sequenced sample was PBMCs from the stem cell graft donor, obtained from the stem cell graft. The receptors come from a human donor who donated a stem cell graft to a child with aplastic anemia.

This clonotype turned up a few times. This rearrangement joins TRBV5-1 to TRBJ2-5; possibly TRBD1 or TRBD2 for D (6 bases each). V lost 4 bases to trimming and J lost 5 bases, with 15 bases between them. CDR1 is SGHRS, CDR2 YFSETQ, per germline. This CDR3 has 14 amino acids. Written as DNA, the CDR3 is TGCGCCAGCAGCCCAGTCGGGGGCGAGGAGACCCAGTACTTC. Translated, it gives CASSPVGGEETQYF.

CDR3 nucleotide sequence: TGCAGCGCGGGACAGGTAGATCGCTACACCTTC. Amino acid sequence: CSAGQVDRYTF. This rearrangement joins TRBV29-1 to TRBJ1-2, with 8 bases identical to TRBD1. The CDR3 is 11 amino acids. The germline gives CDR1 SQVTM, CDR2 ANQGSEA. V was clipped by 7 bases and J by 9 bases; unmatched bases: 7.